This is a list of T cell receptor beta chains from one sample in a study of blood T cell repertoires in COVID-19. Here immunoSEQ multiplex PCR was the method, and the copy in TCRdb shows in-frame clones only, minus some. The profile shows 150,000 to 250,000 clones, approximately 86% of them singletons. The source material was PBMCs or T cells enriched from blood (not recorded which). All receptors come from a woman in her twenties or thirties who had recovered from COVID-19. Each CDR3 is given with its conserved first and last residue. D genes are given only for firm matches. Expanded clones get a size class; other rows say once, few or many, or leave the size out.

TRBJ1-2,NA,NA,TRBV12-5,CASGPGLLRGYTF,TGTGCTAGTGGGCCAGGACTTCTGCGGGGCTACACCTTC
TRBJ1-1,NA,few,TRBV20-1,CSASEPGRNTEAFF,TGCAGTGCTAGTGAGCCAGGCAGGAACACTGAAGCTTTCTTT
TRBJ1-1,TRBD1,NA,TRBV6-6,CASSQSPGQGATEAFF,TGTGCCAGCAGCCAATCCCCGGGACAGGGGGCCACTGAAGCTTTCTTT
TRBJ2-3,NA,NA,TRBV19,CASSSRPGVDTQYF,TGTGCCAGTAGTAGCCGACCAGGGGTAGATACGCAGTATTTT
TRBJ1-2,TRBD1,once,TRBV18,CASSAGGRNYGYTF,TGTGCCAGCTCAGCAGGGGGTCGGAACTATGGCTACACCTTC
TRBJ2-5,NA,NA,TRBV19,CASSIGGETQYF,TGTGCCAGTAGTATTGGCGGGGAGACCCAGTACTTC
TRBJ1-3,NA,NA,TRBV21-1,CASSRRFFSGNTIYF,TGTGCCAGCAGTCGCAGGTTCTTCTCTGGAAACACCATATATTTT
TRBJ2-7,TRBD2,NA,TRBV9,CASSPRTGGLEQYF,TGTGCCAGCAGCCCTAGAACGGGAGGTCTGGAGCAGTACTTC
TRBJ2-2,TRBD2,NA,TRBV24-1,CATSDSVSGGSDTGELFF,TGTGCCACCAGTGATTCGGTTAGCGGGGGGTCGGACACCGGGGAGCTGTTTTTT
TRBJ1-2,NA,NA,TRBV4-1,CASSQEGGVGSYGYTF,TGCGCCAGCAGCCAAGAAGGGGGTGTGGGATCCTATGGCTACACCTTC
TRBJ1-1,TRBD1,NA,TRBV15,CATSRDDRANTEAFF,TGTGCCACCAGCAGAGACGACAGGGCGAACACTGAAGCTTTCTTT
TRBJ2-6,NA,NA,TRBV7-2,CASSLGRGSGANVLTF,TGTGCCAGCAGCTTAGGCCGGGGCTCTGGGGCCAACGTCCTGACTTTC
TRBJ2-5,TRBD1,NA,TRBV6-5,CASSNGQVSETQYF,TGTGCCAGCAGCAACGGACAGGTCTCAGAGACCCAGTACTTC
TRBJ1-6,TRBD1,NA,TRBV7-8,CASSLDRAGGNSPLHF,TGTGCCAGCAGCTTAGACCGCGCAGGGGGCAATTCACCCCTCCACTTT
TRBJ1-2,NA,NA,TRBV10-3,CAISEGASSRMHYGYTF,TGTGCCATCAGTGAAGGGGCCTCAAGTCGGATGCATTATGGCTACACCTTC
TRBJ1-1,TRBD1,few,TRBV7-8,CASSWTGPNTEAFF,TGTGCCAGCAGCTGGACAGGGCCTAACACTGAAGCTTTCTTT
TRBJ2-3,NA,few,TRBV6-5,CASRPGLGTDTQYF,TGTGCCAGCAGACCGGGACTCGGGACAGATACGCAGTATTTT
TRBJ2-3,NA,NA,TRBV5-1,CASSLEGTHTDTQYF,TGCGCCAGCAGCTTGGAAGGGACTCACACAGATACGCAGTATTTT
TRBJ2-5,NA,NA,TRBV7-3,CASSLKGGEETQYF,TGTGCCAGCAGCTTAAAAGGAGGGGAAGAGACCCAGTACTTC
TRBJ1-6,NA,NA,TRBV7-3,CASSLALGVNSPLHF,TGTGCCAGCAGCTTAGCTTTAGGGGTTAATTCACCCCTCCACTTT
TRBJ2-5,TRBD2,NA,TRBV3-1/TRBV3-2,CASKERETQETQYF,TGTGCCAGCAAGGAGCGGGAGACCCAAGAGACCCAGTACTTC
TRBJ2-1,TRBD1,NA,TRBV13,CASSLSGTGVGNEQFF,TGTGCCAGCAGCTTAAGTGGGACAGGGGTTGGGAATGAGCAGTTCTTC